This T cell receptor (beta chain) came from a study of cytomegalovirus exposure and HLA in healthy donors. Study results and limitations: In vitro assays verified that three CMV-associated chains recognized CMV antigens specifically.

In regard to this clone: Antigen specificity is unknown.

Some clones are missing from TCRdb's copy, which holds only in-frame ones; the method was immunoSEQ multiplex PCR. The repertoire holds around 73,000 clones, with over 85% as singletons. The V end lost 0 bases, the J end lost 8 bases, and 11 bases lay between the germline ends. The length of the CDR3 is 13 residues. Germline V gives CDR1 SGHRS, CDR2 YFSETQ. This TCR derives from a woman aged 18-29 years in good health and CMV-seropositive. Sequencing used PBMCs. The rearrangement links TRBV5-1 to TRBJ1-2, with D possibly matching TRBD1 (5 bases). CDR3 nucleotides: TGCGCCAGCAGCTTGGTGTCAGGGTGGGGCTACACCTTC. Its protein product is CASSLVSGWGYTF.